This TCR beta chain was recovered during a study of blood T cells in healthy people across ages. This clonotype was observed many times. Its target is not known. Primed by a sample-barcoded 5' primer and a J-beta primer mix, a second PCR proceeded for about 6 to 11 cycles. Via MiXCR, TCRdb re-called the 5' RACE reads, giving one row per CDR3 protein. The table records some 1.5 million distinct CDR3 sequences, roughly 30% of them present only once. The study's findings and limits: Across the age range, TCR beta diversity per million T cells fell in a roughly linear way. There were more naive CD4+ cells and higher diversity in long-lived donors than in aged donors.

Those donating, healthy Caucasian individuals from Russia, were aged roughly 6 to 90. Each donor had 7.5 to 10 milliliters of peripheral blood drawn. Trimming cost V 2 bases and J 2 bases; bases outside gene matches: 1. Germline loops: CDR1 SNHLY, CDR2 FYNNEI. The CDR3 is 14 amino acids. This sequence was found in a woman aged 25-40 years in good health. Sequencing was carried out using blood. The chain links TRBV2 to TRBJ2-7, with 9 bases identical to TRBD1. The CDR3 is CASSERDRAYEQYF. The DNA for the CDR3 is TGTGCCAGCAGTGAAAGGGACAGGGCCTACGAGCAGTACTTC.